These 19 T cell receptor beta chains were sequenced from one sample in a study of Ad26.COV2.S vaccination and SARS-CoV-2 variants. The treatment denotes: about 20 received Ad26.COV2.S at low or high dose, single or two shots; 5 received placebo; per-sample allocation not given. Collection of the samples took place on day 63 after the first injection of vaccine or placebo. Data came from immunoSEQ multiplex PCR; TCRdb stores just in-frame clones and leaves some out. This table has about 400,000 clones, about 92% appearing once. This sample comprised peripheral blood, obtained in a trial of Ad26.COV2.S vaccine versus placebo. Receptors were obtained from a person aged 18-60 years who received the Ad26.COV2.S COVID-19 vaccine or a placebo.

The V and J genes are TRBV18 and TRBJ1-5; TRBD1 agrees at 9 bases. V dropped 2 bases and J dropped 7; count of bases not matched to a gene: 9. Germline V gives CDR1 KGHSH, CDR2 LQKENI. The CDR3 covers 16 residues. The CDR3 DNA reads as TGTGCCAGCTCACCATTTTCGGGACAGGGTACCCAGCCCCAGCATTTT. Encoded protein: CASSPFSGQGTQPQHF.

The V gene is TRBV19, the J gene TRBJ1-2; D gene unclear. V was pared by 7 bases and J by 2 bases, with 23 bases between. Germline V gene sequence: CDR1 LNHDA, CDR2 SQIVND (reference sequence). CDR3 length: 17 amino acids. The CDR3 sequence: CASTTAIGIGINYGYTF. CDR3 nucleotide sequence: TGTGCCAGTACTACAGCGATCGGCATTGGTATAAACTATGGCTACACCTTC.

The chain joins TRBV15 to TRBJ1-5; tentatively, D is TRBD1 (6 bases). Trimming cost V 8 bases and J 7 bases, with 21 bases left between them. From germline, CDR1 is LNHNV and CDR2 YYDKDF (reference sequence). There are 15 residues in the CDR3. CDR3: CATCKGQLGQQPQHF. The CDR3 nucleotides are TGTGCCACCTGTAAGGGACAACTAGGACAACAGCCCCAGCATTTT.

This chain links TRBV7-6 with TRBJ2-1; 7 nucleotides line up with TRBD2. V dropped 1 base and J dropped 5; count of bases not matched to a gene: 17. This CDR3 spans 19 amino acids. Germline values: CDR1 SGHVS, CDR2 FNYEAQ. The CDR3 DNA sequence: TGTGCCAGCAGCTTAGTCAGGGATTTTCTGGCGGGGGAAAACAATGAGCAGTTCTTC. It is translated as CASSLVRDFLAGENNEQFF.

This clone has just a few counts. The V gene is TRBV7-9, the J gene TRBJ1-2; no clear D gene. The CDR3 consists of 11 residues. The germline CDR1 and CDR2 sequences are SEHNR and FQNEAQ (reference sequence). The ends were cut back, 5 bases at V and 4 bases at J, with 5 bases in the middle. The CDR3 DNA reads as TGTGCCAGCAGCCAGGCCTATGGCTACACCTTC. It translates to CASSQAYGYTF.

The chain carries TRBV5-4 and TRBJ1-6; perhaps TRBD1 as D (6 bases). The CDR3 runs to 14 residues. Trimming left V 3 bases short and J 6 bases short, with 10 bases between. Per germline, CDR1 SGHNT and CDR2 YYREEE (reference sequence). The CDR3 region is CASSWRGANSPLHF. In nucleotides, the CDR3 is TGTGCCAGCAGCTGGAGGGGGGCTAATTCACCCCTCCACTTT.

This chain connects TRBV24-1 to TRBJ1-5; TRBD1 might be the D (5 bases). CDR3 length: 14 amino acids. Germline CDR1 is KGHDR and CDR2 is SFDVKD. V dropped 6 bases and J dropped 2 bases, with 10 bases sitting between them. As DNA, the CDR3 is TGTGCCACCAGTCTGGGGCCGGGCAATCAGCCCCAGCATTTT. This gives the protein CATSLGPGNQPQHF.

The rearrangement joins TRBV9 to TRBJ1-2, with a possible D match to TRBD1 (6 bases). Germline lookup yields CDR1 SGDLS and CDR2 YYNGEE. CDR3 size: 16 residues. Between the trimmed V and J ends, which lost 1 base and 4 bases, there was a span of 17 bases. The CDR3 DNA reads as TGTGCCAGCAGCGTACCACGCAGGGGAGGTAGCTATGGCTACACCTTC. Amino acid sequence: CASSVPRRGGSYGYTF.

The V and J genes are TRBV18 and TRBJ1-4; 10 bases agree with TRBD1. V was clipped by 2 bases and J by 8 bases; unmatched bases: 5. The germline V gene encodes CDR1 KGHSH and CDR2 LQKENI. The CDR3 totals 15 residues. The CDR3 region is CASSPWTGGEEKLFF. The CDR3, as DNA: TGTGCCAGCTCACCATGGACAGGGGGAGAAGAAAAACTGTTTTTT. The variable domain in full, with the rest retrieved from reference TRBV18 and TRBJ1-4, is NAGVMQNPRHLVRRRGQEARLRCSPMKGHSHVYWYRQLPEEGLKFMVYLQKENIIDESGMPKERFSAEFPKEGPSILRIQQVVRGDSAAYFCASSPWTGGEEKLFFGSGTQLSVL.

This CDR3 reads CASSTLPRTAASYEQYF. The CDR3 DNA sequence: TGTGCCAGTAGTACACTTCCCCGGACAGCTGCTTCCTACGAGCAGTACTTC. The chain links TRBV19 to TRBJ2-7; D might be TRBD1 (6 bases). The V and J ends lost 4 bases and 1 base respectively, with 20 bases between them. The CDR3 consists of 17 residues. Germline V gene data show CDR1 as LNHDA and CDR2 as SQIVND (reference sequence).

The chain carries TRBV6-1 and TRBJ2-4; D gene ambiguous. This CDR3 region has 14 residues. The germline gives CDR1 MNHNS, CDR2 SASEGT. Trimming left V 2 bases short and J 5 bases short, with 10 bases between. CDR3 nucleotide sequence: TGTGCCAGCAGTGAACTGGGTCGGCAAAACATTCAGTACTTC. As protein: CASSELGRQNIQYF.

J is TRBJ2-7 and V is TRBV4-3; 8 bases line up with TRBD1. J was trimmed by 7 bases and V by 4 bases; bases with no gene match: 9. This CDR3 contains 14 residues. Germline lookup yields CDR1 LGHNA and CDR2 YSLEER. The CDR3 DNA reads TGCGCCAGCAGCCTCAACAGGGGGTCGGGTGAGCAGTACTTC. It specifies CASSLNRGSGEQYF.

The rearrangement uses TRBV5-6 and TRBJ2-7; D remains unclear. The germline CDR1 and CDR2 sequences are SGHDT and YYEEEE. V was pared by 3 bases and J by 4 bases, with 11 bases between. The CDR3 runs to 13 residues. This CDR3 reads CASSSARGYEQYF. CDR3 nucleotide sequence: TGTGCCAGCAGCTCAGCGAGAGGATACGAGCAGTACTTC. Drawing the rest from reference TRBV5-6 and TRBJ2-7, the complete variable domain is DAGVTQSPTHLIKTRGQQVTLRCSPKSGHDTVSWYQQALGQGPQFIFQYYEEEERQRGNFPDRFSGHQFPNYSSELNVNALLLGDSALYLCASSSARGYEQYFGPGTRLTVT.

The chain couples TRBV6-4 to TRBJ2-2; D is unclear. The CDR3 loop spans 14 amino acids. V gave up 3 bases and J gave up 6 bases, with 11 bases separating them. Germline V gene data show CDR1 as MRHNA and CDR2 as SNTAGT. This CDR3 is CASSDGSGSGELFF. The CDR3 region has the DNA TGTGCCAGCAGTGATGGTTCGGGTTCCGGGGAGCTGTTTTTT.

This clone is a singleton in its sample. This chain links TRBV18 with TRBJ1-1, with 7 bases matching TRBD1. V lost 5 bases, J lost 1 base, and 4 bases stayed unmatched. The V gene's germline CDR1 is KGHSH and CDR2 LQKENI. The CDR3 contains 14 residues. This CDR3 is CASSMDRSNTEAFF. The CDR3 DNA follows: TGTGCCAGCTCAATGGACAGGTCGAACACTGAAGCTTTCTTT. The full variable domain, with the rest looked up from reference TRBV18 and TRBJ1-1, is NAGVMQNPRHLVRRRGQEARLRCSPMKGHSHVYWYRQLPEEGLKFMVYLQKENIIDESGMPKERFSAEFPKEGPSILRIQQVVRGDSAAYFCASSMDRSNTEAFFGQGTRLTVV.

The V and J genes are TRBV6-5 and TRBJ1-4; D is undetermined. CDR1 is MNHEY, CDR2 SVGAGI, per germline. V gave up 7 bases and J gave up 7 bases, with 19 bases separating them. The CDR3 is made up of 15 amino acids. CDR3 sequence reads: CASIPISGLSEKLFF. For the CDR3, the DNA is TGTGCCAGCATCCCTATCAGCGGTCTAAGTGAAAAACTGTTTTTT.

The CDR3 loop reads CASRGVLGMGYTF. In nucleotides, the CDR3 is TGTGCCAGCAGGGGGGTCCTGGGGATGGGCTACACCTTC. The chain recombines TRBV6-5 with TRBJ1-2; D may be TRBD1 (5 bases). The length of the CDR3 is 13 residues. V was cut by 6 bases and J by 8 bases, with 16 bases left in between. Germline V lookup: CDR1 MNHEY, CDR2 SVGAGI.

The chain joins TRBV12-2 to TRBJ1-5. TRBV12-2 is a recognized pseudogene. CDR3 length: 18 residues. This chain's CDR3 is CASRLARRVGDSNQPQHF. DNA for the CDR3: TGTGCAAGTCGCTTAGCCCGCAGGGTGGGGGATAGCAATCAGCCCCAGCATTTT.

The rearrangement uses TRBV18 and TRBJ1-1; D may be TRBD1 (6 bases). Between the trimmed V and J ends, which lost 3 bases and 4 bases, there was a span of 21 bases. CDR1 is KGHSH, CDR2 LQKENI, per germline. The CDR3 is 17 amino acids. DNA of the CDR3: TGTGCCAGCTCACCGCGCAGGGACACCCCACGGGGCACTGAAGCTTTCTTT. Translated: CASSPRRDTPRGTEAFF. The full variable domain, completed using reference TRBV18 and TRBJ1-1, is NAGVMQNPRHLVRRRGQEARLRCSPMKGHSHVYWYRQLPEEGLKFMVYLQKENIIDESGMPKERFSAEFPKEGPSILRIQQVVRGDSAAYFCASSPRRDTPRGTEAFFGQGTRLTVV.